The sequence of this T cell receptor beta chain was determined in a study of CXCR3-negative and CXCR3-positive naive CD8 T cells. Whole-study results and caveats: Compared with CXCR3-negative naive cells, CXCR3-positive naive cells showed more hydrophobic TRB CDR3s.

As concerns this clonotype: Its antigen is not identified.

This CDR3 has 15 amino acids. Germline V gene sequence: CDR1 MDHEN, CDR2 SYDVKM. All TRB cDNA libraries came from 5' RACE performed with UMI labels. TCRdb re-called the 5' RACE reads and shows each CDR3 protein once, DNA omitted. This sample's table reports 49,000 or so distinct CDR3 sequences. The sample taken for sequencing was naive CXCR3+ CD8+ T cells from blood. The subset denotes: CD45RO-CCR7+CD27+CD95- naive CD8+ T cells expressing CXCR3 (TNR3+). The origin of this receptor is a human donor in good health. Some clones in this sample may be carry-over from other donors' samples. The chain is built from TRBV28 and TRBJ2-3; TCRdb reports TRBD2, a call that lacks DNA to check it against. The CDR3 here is CASSSQAGGADTQYF.